This section outlines one T cell receptor (beta chain) sequence together with its context. This sample is part of a study of blood T cell repertoires in COVID-19. Study-wide context: The United States, Italy and Spain provided the acute and convalescent COVID-19 samples. Nucleic acid was either cDNA or gDNA, and it came from T cells, B-cell-depleted T cells, or PBMCs.

CDR1 and CDR2 from the germline V gene are MGHRA and YSYEKL. V was pared by 3 bases and J by 6 bases, with 10 bases of the junction left unmatched. The CDR3 length is 16 residues. Original analysis: Using reference gene primer amplification, nucleated cell counts were estimated. Data came from immunoSEQ multiplex PCR; TCRdb stores just in-frame clones and leaves some out. Clone size and V and J calls were adopted from that table, with D and trimming inferred from the DNA. The profile covers about 51,000 clones, with about 81% appearing a single time and roughly 2.5% taken by the ten largest. V gene TRBV4-1 combines with J gene TRBJ2-1; 8 positions match TRBD1. The sequencing sample was made of peripheral blood. This TCR came from a man aged 45-60 years with acute or convalescent COVID-19. CDR3 in amino acids: CASSHVDRGLPNEQFF. In DNA, the CDR3 is TGCGCCAGCAGCCATGTCGACAGGGGCTTGCCCAATGAGCAGTTCTTC.